This entry is about one T cell receptor (beta chain). From germline, CDR1 is SNHLY and CDR2 FYNNEI. Trimming took 7 bases from V and 9 from J; bases not matched to a gene: 15. The CDR3 covers 16 residues. Generated by immunoSEQ multiplex PCR, the TCRdb table keeps only in-frame clones and is missing some. Among some 210,000 clones listed, approximately 86% were seen once. These data belong to a study of blood T cell repertoires in COVID-19. Study as a whole: Acute and convalescent COVID-19 specimens originated in the United States, Italy and Spain.

Participants spanned ages about 18 to 100 years and resided in roughly 22 US areas. Cohorts were determined from participant-reported clinical history. Source material: PBMCs or T cells enriched from blood (not recorded which). The V call is TRBV2, the J call TRBJ1-6, with TRBD1 matching over 7 bases. The clonotype was recovered from a man between 18 and 35 years old with acute COVID-19. The CDR3 region has the DNA TGTGCCAGCACTCAGACAGGGCCGGGAGTAGGTTCACCCCTCCACTTT. The encoded protein is CASTQTGPGVGSPLHF.